The 18 T cell receptor beta chains below all came from one sample that was sequenced in a study of shared clonotypes between healthy human individuals. The protocol was immunoSEQ multiplex PCR, while the TCRdb copy is restricted to in-frame clones and leaves out a portion. The sample has under 2,500,000 clones; approximately 94% are singletons. Input material: naive CD4+ T cells sorted from blood. Subset in this sample: CD45RA+ positively selected. The source of these receptors is a man between 18 and 29 years old in good health.

The chain recombines TRBV7-6 with TRBJ2-1, with TRBD1 matching 8 bases. Germline values: CDR1 SGHVS, CDR2 FNYEAQ. The V segment lost 5 bases and the J segment 5 bases; nucleotides outside the gene matches: 5. The CDR3 loop spans 14 amino acids. Here the CDR3 reads CASSTGTGNNEQFF. The CDR3 region has the DNA TGTGCCAGCAGCACCGGGACAGGTAACAATGAGCAGTTCTTC. Complete variable domain (other parts from reference TRBV7-6 and TRBJ2-1): GAGVSQSPRYKVTKRGQDVALRCDPISGHVSLYWYRQALGQGPEFLTYFNYEAQQDKSGLPNDRFSAERPEGSISTLTIQRTEQRDSAMYRCASSTGTGNNEQFFGPGTRLTVL.

The gene calls are TRBV11-2 and TRBJ1-4; D gene ambiguous. The CDR3 consists of 15 residues. Germline V gives CDR1 SGHAT, CDR2 FQNNGV. Trimming removed 3 bases at V and 7 bases at J, with 15 bases between. This chain's CDR3 is CASSLNPDKGEKLFF. CDR3 nucleotides: TGTGCCAGCAGCTTGAATCCGGATAAGGGTGAAAAACTGTTTTTT.

With respect to this clone: Distinct nucleotide sequences in the sample also encode this CDR3. The V gene is TRBV6-5, the J gene TRBJ2-7; 8 bases match TRBD1. The J segment lost 1 base and the V segment lost 0 bases, leaving 2 bases of the junction unmatched. CDR1 and CDR2 (germline): MNHEY, SVGAGI. The CDR3 runs 15 residues. The CDR3 loop is CASSYSGTGSYEQYF. CDR3 DNA sequence: TGTGCCAGCAGTTACTCAGGGACAGGATCCTACGAGCAGTACTTC.

The chain is built from TRBV6-1 and TRBJ2-5, with 7 bases fitting TRBD2. CDR3 length: 13 amino acids. J lost 5 bases, V lost 6 bases, and 6 bases had no gene match. CDR1 is MNHNS, CDR2 SASEGT, per germline. DNA of the CDR3: TGTGCCAGCAGGGGACTACCAGGGGAGACCCAGTACTTC. Its protein product is CASRGLPGETQYF.

V and J are TRBV29-1 and TRBJ2-7; TRBD1 aligns across 7 bases. The germline CDR1 and CDR2 sequences are SQVTM and ANQGSEA. The length of the CDR3 is 12 residues. V lost 6 bases to trimming and J lost 2 bases; unmatched junction nucleotides: 4. CDR3 sequence reads: CSVGDSTYEQYF. CDR3 bases: TGCAGCGTCGGGGACAGCACCTACGAGCAGTACTTC.

Worth noting for this clone: This CDR3 is also generated by other DNA sequences in the sample. The chain combines TRBV10-3 with TRBJ1-1, with TRBD1 matching over 7 bases. With 6 bases clipped from V and 1 base from J, the junction kept 2 bases outside the gene matches. Germline lookup yields CDR1 ENHRY and CDR2 SYGVKD. CDR3 length: 13 amino acids. The CDR3 coding sequence is TGTGCCATCAGACAGGGGACGAACACTGAAGCTTTCTTT. Its translation: CAIRQGTNTEAFF.

J is TRBJ2-1 and V is TRBV7-2; 7 bases are a match to TRBD2. V shed 3 bases, J shed 2 bases, and the junction held 4 bases outside the gene matches. The CDR3 runs 15 residues. Germline V CDR1 and CDR2: SGHTA, FQGNSA. The CDR3 DNA is TGTGCCAGCAGCTTCACTAGCGTCCCCTACAATGAGCAGTTCTTC. It codes for CASSFTSVPYNEQFF.

This clone was detected only once. The chain carries TRBV7-6 and TRBJ2-7; maybe TRBD2 (6 bases). This CDR3 spans 15 amino acids. The V end was cut by 0 bases, the J end by 0 bases, with 9 bases between. Germline CDR1 is SGHVS and CDR2 is FNYEAQ. The CDR3 bases are TGTGCCAGCAGCTTAGCCGACGGGGGCTCCTACGAGCAGTACTTC. Translation: CASSLADGGSYEQYF.

The CDR3 reads CASSQMGPNTEAFF. CDR3 DNA sequence: TGTGCCAGCAGCCAGATGGGACCGAACACTGAAGCTTTCTTT. This chain links TRBV4-2 with TRBJ1-1, with a weak D call TRBD1 (5 bases). Germline V CDR1 and CDR2: LGHNA, YNFKEQ. Between the trimmed V and J ends, which lost 3 bases and 1 base, there was a span of 9 bases. This CDR3 contains 14 residues.

The chain combines TRBV7-9 with TRBJ1-2, with a weak D call TRBD1 (6 bases). Trimming removed 1 base at V and 3 bases at J, with 12 bases between. The CDR3 extends over 15 amino acids. CDR1 SEHNR and CDR2 FQNEAQ come from the germline V gene (reference sequence). In nucleotides, the CDR3 is TGTGCCAGCAGCTTAGGGCTCTCAGGGGACTATGGCTACACCTTC. It is translated as CASSLGLSGDYGYTF.

The chain has TRBV6-5 and TRBJ1-6; 10 bases are shared with TRBD1. The CDR3 sequence is 13 residues long. V shed 6 bases, J shed 9 bases, and the junction held 2 bases outside the gene matches. Germline lookup yields CDR1 MNHEY and CDR2 SVGAGI. CDR3: CASSRDRGSPLHF. The CDR3 bases are TGTGCCAGCAGCCGGGACAGGGGTTCACCCCTCCACTTT.

This rearrangement joins TRBV10-3 to TRBJ1-1, with 9 bases aligning to TRBD1. V trimming: 6 bases; J trimming: 3 bases; junction bases outside the gene matches: 8. Germline lookup yields CDR1 ENHRY and CDR2 SYGVKD. The CDR3 is made up of 15 amino acids. CDR3 sequence reads: CAISLGTGRDTEAFF. The CDR3 DNA reads as TGTGCCATCAGCCTCGGGACAGGGAGGGACACTGAAGCTTTCTTT.

V and J are TRBV5-6 and TRBJ2-7; 7 nucleotides align to TRBD1. V shed 1 base and J 3 bases; nucleotides not matched to a gene: 4. In germline, CDR1 is SGHDT, CDR2 YYEEEE. The CDR3 contains 14 residues. The CDR3 region is CASSLLQGIYEQYF. CDR3 DNA: TGTGCCAGCAGCTTGTTACAGGGGATCTACGAGCAGTACTTC.

This chain links TRBV7-9 with TRBJ2-2; D uncertain. Trimming removed 5 bases at V and 6 bases at J, with 7 bases between. Germline assignment: CDR1 SEHNR and CDR2 FQNEAQ (reference sequence). The CDR3 sequence is 12 residues long. The CDR3 here is CASSIRAGELFF. CDR3 DNA: TGTGCCAGCAGCATTAGGGCCGGGGAGCTGTTTTTT.

This clone was recorded once. V and J are TRBV6-1 and TRBJ1-1; TRBD1 matches at 7 bases. The ends lost 5 bases at V and 5 bases at J; junction bases unmatched: 8. Germline-derived CDR1 and CDR2 are MNHNS and SASEGT. The CDR3 length is 14 residues. The CDR3 region has the DNA TGTGCCAGCAGTATACAATCAGGGGGAACTGAAGCTTTCTTT. This sequence encodes CASSIQSGGTEAFF.

This chain links TRBV5-6 with TRBJ2-7; 8 bases match TRBD1. Germline V gives CDR1 SGHDT, CDR2 YYEEEE. The CDR3 sequence is 13 residues long. Trimming cost V 5 bases and J 6 bases; bases outside gene matches: 7. The CDR3 region is CASRTGQEFEQYF. CDR3 DNA sequence: TGTGCCAGCAGAACGGGACAGGAATTCGAGCAGTACTTC.

The chain combines TRBV18 with TRBJ2-3, with unresolved D. Germline V CDR1 and CDR2: KGHSH, LQKENI. The CDR3 runs to 15 residues. Trimming shortened V by 6 bases and J by 0 bases, and 13 bases separated the two germline ends. This CDR3 is CASSPWASSTDTQYF. CDR3 bases: TGTGCCAGCTCCCCTTGGGCGTCTAGCACAGATACGCAGTATTTT.

This chain joins TRBV6-6 and TRBJ1-1; unclear D gene. Germline assignment: CDR1 MNHNY and CDR2 SVGAGI (reference sequence). The CDR3 contains 14 residues. Trimming removed 8 bases at V and 7 bases at J, with 20 bases between. The DNA for the CDR3 is TGTGCCAGCCGCGACGGAGCATCGGAAAGTGAAGCTTTCTTT. It codes for CASRDGASESEAFF.